This entry is about one T cell receptor beta chain. Its cognate antigen is unknown. Indicated treatment: over 15 received Ad26.COV2.S at low or high dose, single or two shots; about 5 received placebo; per-sample allocation not given. Day 63 following the first vaccine or placebo injection was when the samples were taken. Measured with immunoSEQ multiplex PCR; TCRdb has only the in-frame clones, and not every one. The sample comprises roughly 300,000 clones, approximately 90% of which are singletons, and around 6.4% rests with the top ten. These data come from a study of Ad26.COV2.S vaccination and SARS-CoV-2 variants. About the research overall: Intramuscularly, Ad26.COV2.S was given either once or twice, 56 days apart.

Study results and limitations: The study found similar non-spike TCR breadth in vaccine and placebo recipients.

Sequenced material: peripheral blood, taken in a trial of Ad26.COV2.S vaccine versus placebo. The receptor's source is a person between 18 and 60 years old who received the Ad26.COV2.S COVID-19 vaccine or a placebo.

This chain's CDR3 is CASSSRVDPYEQYF. As DNA, the CDR3 is TGTGCCAGCAGCTCCCGGGTAGATCCCTACGAGCAGTACTTC. The chain recombines TRBV7-9 with TRBJ2-7, with D unclear. This CDR3 is 14 amino acids long. Deletions cut 4 bases from V and 2 bases from J, with 12 bases between. Germline assignment: CDR1 SEHNR and CDR2 FQNEAQ (reference sequence).